This TCR beta chain was documented in a study of tissue T cells after allogeneic stem cell transplantation. In this sample, this clone turned up a few times. The antigen remains undetermined. The listed genes are named as in mouse. TCRdb keeps only in-frame clones here, not all; method: immunoSEQ multiplex PCR. The sample has 40,000 to 50,000 clones, around 66% seen once. Findings and limits, study-wide: Tissue-detected TCR repertoire was only partly captured by blood and spleen T cells.

This receptor was taken from a pool of C57BL/6 mice in good health. Material: sorted cells pooled from one or two spleens.

The covered CDR3 bases are TGTGCAAGCAGCTTAGAGCAGGGGCATGCTGAGCAGTTC. This translates into CASSLEQGHAEQF. The entire CDR3 is CASSLEQGHAEQFF. The V gene is TRBV16, the J gene TRBJ2-1, with a tentative D call TRBD1 (6 bases). The read gets to within 1 residue of the CDR3 end, and the germline J gene fills in the rest. Germline V lookup: CDR1 SGHSA, CDR2 FRNQAP. CDR3 length: 14 residues. V lost 0 bases, J lost 5 bases, and 8 bases lay in between.